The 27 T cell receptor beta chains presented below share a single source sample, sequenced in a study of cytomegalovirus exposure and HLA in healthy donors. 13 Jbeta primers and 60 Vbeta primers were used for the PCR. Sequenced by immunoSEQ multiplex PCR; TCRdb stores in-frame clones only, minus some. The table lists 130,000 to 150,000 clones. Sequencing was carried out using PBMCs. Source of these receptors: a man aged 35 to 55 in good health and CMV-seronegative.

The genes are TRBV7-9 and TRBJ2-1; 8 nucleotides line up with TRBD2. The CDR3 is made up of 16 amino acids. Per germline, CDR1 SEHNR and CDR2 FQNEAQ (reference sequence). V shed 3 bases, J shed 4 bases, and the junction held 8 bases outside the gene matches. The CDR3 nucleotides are TGTGCCAGCAGCTTGGGCCGGGGGGGCTCTTACAATGAGCAGTTCTTC. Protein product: CASSLGRGGSYNEQFF.

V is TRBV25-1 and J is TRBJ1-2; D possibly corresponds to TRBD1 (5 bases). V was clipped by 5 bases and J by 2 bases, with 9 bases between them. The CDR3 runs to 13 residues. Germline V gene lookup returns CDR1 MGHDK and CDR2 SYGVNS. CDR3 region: CASSLTENYGYTF. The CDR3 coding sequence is TGTGCCAGCAGTCTGACAGAGAACTATGGCTACACCTTC.

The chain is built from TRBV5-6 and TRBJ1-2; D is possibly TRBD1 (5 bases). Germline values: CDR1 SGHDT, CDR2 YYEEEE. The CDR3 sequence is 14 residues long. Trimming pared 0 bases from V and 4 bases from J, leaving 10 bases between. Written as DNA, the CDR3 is TGTGCCAGCAGCTTGGGGGGGGATCTCTATGGCTACACCTTC. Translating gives CASSLGGDLYGYTF.

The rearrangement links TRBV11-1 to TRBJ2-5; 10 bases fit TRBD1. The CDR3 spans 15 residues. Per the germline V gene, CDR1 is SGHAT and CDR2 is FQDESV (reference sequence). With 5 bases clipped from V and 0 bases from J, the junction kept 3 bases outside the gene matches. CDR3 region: CASSKGQGNQETQYF. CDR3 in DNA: TGTGCCAGCAGCAAGGGACAGGGGAACCAAGAGACCCAGTACTTC.

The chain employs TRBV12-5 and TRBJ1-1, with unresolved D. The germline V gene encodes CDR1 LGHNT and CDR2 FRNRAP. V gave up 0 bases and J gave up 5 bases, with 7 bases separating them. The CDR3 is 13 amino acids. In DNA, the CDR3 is TGTGCTAGTGGTTTGGTCGGGAGGACTGAAGCTTTCTTT. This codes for CASGLVGRTEAFF. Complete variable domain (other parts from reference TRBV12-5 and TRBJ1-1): DARVTQTPRHKVTEMGQEVTMRCQPILGHNTVFWYRQTMMQGLELLAYFRNRAPLDDSGMPKDRFSAEMPDATLATLKIQPSEPRDSAVYFCASGLVGRTEAFFGQGTRLTVV.

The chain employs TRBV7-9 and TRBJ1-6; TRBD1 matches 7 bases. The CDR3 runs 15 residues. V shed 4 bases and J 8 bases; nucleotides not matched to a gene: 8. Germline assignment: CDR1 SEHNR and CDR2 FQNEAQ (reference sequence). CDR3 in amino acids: CASSSGQWTDSPLHF. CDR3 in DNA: TGTGCCAGCAGCTCGGGACAGTGGACCGATTCACCCCTCCACTTT.

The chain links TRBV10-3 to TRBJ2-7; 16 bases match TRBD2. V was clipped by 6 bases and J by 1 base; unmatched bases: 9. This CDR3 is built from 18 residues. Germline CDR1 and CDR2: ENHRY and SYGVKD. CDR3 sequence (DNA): TGTGCCATCAGCGCCGGGACTAGCGGGGGGGCCGGGTCCTACGAGCAGTACTTC. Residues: CAISAGTSGGAGSYEQYF.

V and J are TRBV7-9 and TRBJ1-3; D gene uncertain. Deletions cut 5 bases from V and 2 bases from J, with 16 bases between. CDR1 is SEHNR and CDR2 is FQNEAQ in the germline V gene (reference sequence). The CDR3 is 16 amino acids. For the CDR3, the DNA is TGTGCCAGCAGCCCTTTCCGGGTCTTCGCTGGAAACACCATATATTTT. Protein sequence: CASSPFRVFAGNTIYF.

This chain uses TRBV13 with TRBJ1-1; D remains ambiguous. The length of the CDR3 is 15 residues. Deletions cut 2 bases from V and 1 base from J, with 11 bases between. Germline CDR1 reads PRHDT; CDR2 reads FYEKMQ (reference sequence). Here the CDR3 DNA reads TGTGCCAGCAGCTTAATCGGGGAGAGGAACACTGAAGCTTTCTTT. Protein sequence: CASSLIGERNTEAFF.

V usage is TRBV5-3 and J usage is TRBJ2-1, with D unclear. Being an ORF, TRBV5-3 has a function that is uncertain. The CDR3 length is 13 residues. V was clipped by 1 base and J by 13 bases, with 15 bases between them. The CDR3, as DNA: TGTGCCAGAAGCTTGCTCATTTCACATACCCAGTTCTTC. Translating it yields CARSLLISHTQFF.

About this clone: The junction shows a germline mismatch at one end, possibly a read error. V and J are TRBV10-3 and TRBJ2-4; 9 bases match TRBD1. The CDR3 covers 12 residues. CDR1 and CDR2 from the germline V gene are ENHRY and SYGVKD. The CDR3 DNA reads TGTGCCATCAGTAACGACCGGGACAGGGTTAACTTC. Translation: CAISNDRDRVNF.

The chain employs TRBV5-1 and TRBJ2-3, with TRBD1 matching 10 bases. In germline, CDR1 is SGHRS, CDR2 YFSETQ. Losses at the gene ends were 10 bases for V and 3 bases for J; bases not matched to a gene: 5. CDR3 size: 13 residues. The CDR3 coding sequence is TGCGCCGCCCGGACAGGGGGAACAGATACGCAGTATTTT. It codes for CAARTGGTDTQYF. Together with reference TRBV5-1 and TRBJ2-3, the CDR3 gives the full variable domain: KAGVTQTPRYLIKTRGQQVTLSCSPISGHRSVSWYQQTPGQGLQFLFEYFSETQRNKGNFPGRFSGRQFSNSRSEMNVSTLELGDSALYLCAARTGGTDTQYFGPGTRLTVL.

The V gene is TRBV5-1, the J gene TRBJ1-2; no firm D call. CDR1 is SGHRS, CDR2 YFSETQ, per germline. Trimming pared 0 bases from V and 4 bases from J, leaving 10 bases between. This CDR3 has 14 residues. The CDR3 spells CASSLGLSGYGYTF. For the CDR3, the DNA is TGCGCCAGCAGCTTGGGGTTATCAGGCTATGGCTACACCTTC.

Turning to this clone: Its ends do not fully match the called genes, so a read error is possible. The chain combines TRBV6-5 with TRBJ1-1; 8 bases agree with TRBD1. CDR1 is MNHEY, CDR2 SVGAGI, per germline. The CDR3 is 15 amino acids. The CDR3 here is CASSYSGGAGTEAFF. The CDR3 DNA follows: TGTGCCAGCAGCTACTCAGGGGGCGCAGGCACTGAAGCTTTCTTT.

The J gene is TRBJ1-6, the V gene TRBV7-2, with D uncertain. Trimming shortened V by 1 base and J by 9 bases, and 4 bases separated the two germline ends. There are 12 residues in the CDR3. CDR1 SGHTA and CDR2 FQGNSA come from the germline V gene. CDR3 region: CASSLELSPLHF. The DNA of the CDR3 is TGTGCCAGCAGCTTAGAACTTTCACCCCTCCACTTT.

CDR3 region: CASSLGRQGGDGTEAFF. DNA for the CDR3: TGTGCCAGCAGCTTAGGAAGACAGGGGGGAGACGGAACTGAAGCTTTCTTT. The chain employs TRBV7-9 and TRBJ1-1; 9 bases fit TRBD1. The germline gives CDR1 SEHNR, CDR2 FQNEAQ (reference sequence). Trimming cost V 1 base and J 5 bases; bases outside gene matches: 11. The CDR3 spans 17 residues.

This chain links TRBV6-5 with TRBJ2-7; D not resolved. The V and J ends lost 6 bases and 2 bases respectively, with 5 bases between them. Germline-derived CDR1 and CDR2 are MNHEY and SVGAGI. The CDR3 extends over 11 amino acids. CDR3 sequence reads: CASSSPYEQYF. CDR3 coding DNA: TGTGCCAGCAGCTCCCCCTACGAGCAGTACTTC.

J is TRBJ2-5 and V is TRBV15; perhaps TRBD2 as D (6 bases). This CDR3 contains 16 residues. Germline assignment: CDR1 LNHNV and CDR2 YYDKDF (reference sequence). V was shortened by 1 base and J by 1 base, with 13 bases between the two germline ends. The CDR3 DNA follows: TGTGCCACCAGCAGAGGGGGGGAACGGATCCAAGAGACCCAGTACTTC. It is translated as CATSRGGERIQETQYF.

CDR3 nucleotides: TGTGCCAGCAGCAAAGGACTAGTCCCCTACGAGCAGTACTTC. This encodes CASSKGLVPYEQYF. The chain recombines TRBV21-1 with TRBJ2-7; the table's D call, TRBD2, was not checked against the DNA. TRBV21-1 is a pseudogene. The CDR3 has 14 amino acids.

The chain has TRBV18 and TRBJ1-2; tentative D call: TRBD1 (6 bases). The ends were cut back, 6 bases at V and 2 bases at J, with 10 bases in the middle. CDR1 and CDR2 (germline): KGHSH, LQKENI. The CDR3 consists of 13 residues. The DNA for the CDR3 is TGTGCCAGCTCCCCTACAGGGAACTATGGCTACACCTTC. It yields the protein CASSPTGNYGYTF.

CDR3 loop: CSVKAGSNTEAFF. The CDR3 bases are TGCAGCGTTAAGGCAGGGTCAAACACTGAAGCTTTCTTT. The chain recombines TRBV29-1 with TRBJ1-1, with D possibly TRBD1 on 5 matching bases. Germline V lookup: CDR1 SQVTM, CDR2 ANQGSEA. The V end lost 5 bases, the J end lost 2 bases, and 12 bases lay between the germline ends. The CDR3 sequence is 13 residues long.

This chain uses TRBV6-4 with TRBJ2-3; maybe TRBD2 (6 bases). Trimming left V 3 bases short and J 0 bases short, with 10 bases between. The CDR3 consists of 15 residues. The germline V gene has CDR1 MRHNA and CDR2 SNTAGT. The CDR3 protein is CASSETAGSTDTQYF. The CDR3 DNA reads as TGTGCCAGCAGTGAAACGGCGGGGAGCACAGATACGCAGTATTTT.

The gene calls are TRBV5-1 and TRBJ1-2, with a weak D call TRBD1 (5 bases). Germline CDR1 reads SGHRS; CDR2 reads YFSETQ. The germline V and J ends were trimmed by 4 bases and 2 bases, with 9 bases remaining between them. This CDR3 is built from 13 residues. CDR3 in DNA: TGCGCCAGCAGCCAGACAGAGAACTATGGCTACACCTTC. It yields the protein CASSQTENYGYTF.

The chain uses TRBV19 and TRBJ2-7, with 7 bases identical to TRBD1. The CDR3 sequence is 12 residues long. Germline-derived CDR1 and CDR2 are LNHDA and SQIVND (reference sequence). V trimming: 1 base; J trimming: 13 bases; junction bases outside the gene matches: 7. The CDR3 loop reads CASSIGDSRPYF. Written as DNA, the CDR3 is TGTGCCAGTAGTATAGGGGACAGCCGTCCCTACTTC. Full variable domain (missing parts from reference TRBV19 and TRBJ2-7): DGGITQSPKYLFRKEGQNVTLSCEQNLNHDAMYWYRQDPGQGLRLIYYSQIVNDFQKGDIAEGYSVSREKKESFPLTVTSAQKNPTAFYLCASSIGDSRPYFGPGTRLTVT.

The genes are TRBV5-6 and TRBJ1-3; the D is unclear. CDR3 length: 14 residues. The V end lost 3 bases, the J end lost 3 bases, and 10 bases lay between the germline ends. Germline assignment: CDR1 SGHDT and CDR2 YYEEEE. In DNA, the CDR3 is TGTGCCAGCAGCTCCCCCTCAGTTGGAAACACCATATATTTT. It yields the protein CASSSPSVGNTIYF.

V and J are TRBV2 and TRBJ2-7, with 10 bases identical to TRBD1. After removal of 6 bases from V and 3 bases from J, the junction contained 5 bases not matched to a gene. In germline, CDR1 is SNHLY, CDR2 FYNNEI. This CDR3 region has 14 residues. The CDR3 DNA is TGTGCCAGCAGCTGGACAGGGGGGGGCTACGAGCAGTACTTC. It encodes CASSWTGGGYEQYF.

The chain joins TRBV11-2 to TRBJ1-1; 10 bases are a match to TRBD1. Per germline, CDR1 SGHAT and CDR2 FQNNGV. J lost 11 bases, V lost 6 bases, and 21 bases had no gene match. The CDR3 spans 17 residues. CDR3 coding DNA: TGTGCCAGCAGTACCAGGGGACAGGGGCAACGGGGGCATAGGGCTTTCTTT. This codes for CASSTRGQGQRGHRAFF.